The TCR beta chain under discussion was sequenced for a study of OX40 agonist ivuxolimab in advanced cancers. Study-wide points: Dosing at 0.1 to 3.0 mg/kg was accompanied by clonal expansion of CD4+ and CD8+ blood T cells by week 6.

Comment on this clone: The antigen is undetermined.

Germline CDR1 is SGDLS and CDR2 is YYNGEE. This CDR3 is 14 amino acids long. The V and J ends lost 7 bases and 4 bases, in that order; junction bases with no gene match: 4. Generated by immunoSEQ multiplex PCR, the TCRdb table keeps only in-frame clones and is missing some. The sample shows about 22,000 clones, roughly 82% of them seen only once. The chain uses TRBV9 and TRBJ2-2, with 10 bases lining up with TRBD1. The sequenced sample was CD4+ or CD8+ T cells sorted from blood, obtained in a trial of the OX40 agonist ivuxolimab. The clonotype originates from an adult with an advanced solid tumor such as melanoma, head and neck, liver or kidney cancer. The CDR3 DNA is TGTGCCAGCTCAGGGACAGGGGCCACCGGGGAGCTGTTTTTT. This codes for CASSGTGATGELFF.